These T cell receptor beta chains were read from a single sample in a study of blood T cells in healthy people across ages. TCRdb itself ran the 5' RACE reads through MiXCR, one entry per CDR3 protein. This sample carries about 1 million distinct CDR3 sequences, under 55% of them seen once, and the ten largest clones take about 20%. The sequenced sample consisted of blood. The receptor source for this set is a woman aged 60 to 75 in good health. The CDR3 runs from the conserved cysteine through the conserved F or W. The D gene is left open where the match is weak. Not all rows give a size; the values are once, few, many and, for expanded clones, a class.

size	D	length	V	J	DNA	CDR3
few	-	13	TRBV29-1	TRBJ2-3	TGCAGCGTTGAAGGGCAGGGGTGGAATACGCAGTATTTT	CSVEGQGWNTQYF
few	TRBD2	14	TRBV2	TRBJ2-2	TGTGCCAGCAAGGGTAGTAGCGGGACCGGGGAGCTGTTTTTT	CASKGSSGTGELFF
few	TRBD2	15	TRBV20-1	TRBJ2-1	TGCAGTGCTGGCGCGACTAGCGACGTCTACAATGAGCAGTTCTTC	CSAGATSDVYNEQFF
few	-	13	TRBV12-3/TRBV12-4	TRBJ2-7	TGTGCCAGCACCTTAGGGCTAGGGAACGAGCAGTACTTC	CASTLGLGNEQYF
-	-	13	TRBV7-2	TRBJ2-3	TGTGCCGGCAGCTTACTTCTCTTGAATACGCAGTATTTT	CAGSLLLLNTQYF
few	TRBD2	15	TRBV7-9	TRBJ2-7	TGTGCCAGCAGCTTAAGGACTAGCTATGCCTACGAGCAGTACTTC	CASSLRTSYAYEQYF
once	-	13	TRBV9	TRBJ2-3	TGTGCCAGCAGCGCCGACACTTGGGATGCGCAGTATTTT	CASSADTWDAQYF
-	-	17	TRBV3-1	TRBJ2-4	TGTGCCAGCAGCCAACTTCCGCGGTCTCTAGCCAAAAACATTCAGTACTTC	CASSQLPRSLAKNIQYF
-	TRBD1	15	TRBV3-1	TRBJ1-6	TGTGCCAGCAGCCTGGGACAGGGAGGCCAATCACCCCTCCACTTT	CASSLGQGGQSPLHF
-	-	13	TRBV30	TRBJ2-7	TGTGCCTGGAGGCAACGCCCTGCGGGCGAGCAGTACTTC	CAWRQRPAGEQYF
-	TRBD2	19	TRBV7-8	TRBJ2-6	TGTGCCAGCAGCTTTGGGGGACTAGCGGGACTGAGGGGGGCCAACGTCCTGACTTTC	CASSFGGLAGLRGANVLTF
-	-	15	TRBV10-3	TRBJ2-7	TGTGCCATCAGTGATCGGACTATCATCTCCTACGAGCAGTACTTC	CAISDRTIISYEQYF
-	TRBD2	16	TRBV14	TRBJ2-1	TGTGCCAGCAGCACCCTCGGCGGGAGTAGGTTTTATGAGCAGTTCTTC	CASSTLGGSRFYEQFF
many	-	14	TRBV10-3	TRBJ2-7	TGTGCCATCAGGAACCGGGACACATCCTACGAGCAGTACTTC	CAIRNRDTSYEQYF
few	-	13	TRBV10-3	TRBJ2-1	TGTGCCATCAGTGAGTCCACCAGAAATGAGCAGTTCTTC	CAISESTRNEQFF
few	-	14	TRBV4-1	TRBJ2-1	TGCGCCAGCAGCCCACCTTCCGGCAGTGACAGGCAGTTCTTC	CASSPPSGSDRQFF
-	-	15	TRBV7-9	TRBJ2-7	TGTGCCAGCAGCTTAGACCCTTCGTCGGTTTACGAGCAGTACTTC	CASSLDPSSVYEQYF
-	-	13	TRBV5-1	TRBJ2-5	TGCGCCAGCAGCCTAGACTATGGAGAGACCCAGTACTTC	CASSLDYGETQYF
few	TRBD2	14	TRBV7-9	TRBJ2-1	TGTGCCAGCAGCGAAAGCGGGAGAAACAATGAGCAGTTCTTC	CASSESGRNNEQFF
few	TRBD2	14	TRBV24-1	TRBJ2-1	TGTGCCACGGCATCTAGCGGGAGCTCCAATGAGCAGTTCTTC	CATASSGSSNEQFF
-	-	15	TRBV5-1	TRBJ2-4	TGCGCCAGCAGCAGGACAGTTGTAGCCAAAAACATTCAGTACTTC	CASSRTVVAKNIQYF
-	TRBD1	15	TRBV10-3	TRBJ2-5	TGTGCCATCAGTGAGTCTCGACAGGGGACAGAGTCCCAGTACTTC	CAISESRQGTESQYF
-	TRBD1	16	TRBV7-8	TRBJ2-1	TGTGCCAGCAGCAAAACGCCCGGGACAGGCTACAATGAGCAGTTCTTC	CASSKTPGTGYNEQFF
-	-	14	TRBV5-1	TRBJ2-5	TGCGCCAGCAGCCGCCAGGGTGCCGGGGAGACCCAGTACTTC	CASSRQGAGETQYF
few	-	13	TRBV20-1	TRBJ2-7	TGCAGTGCTAGAGTTAGCATCCCCTACGAGCAGTACTTC	CSARVSIPYEQYF
-	-	12	TRBV2	TRBJ2-7	TGTGCCAGCAGTGGGCGGCGTTACGAGCAGTACTTC	CASSGRRYEQYF
-	-	16	TRBV27	TRBJ2-5	TGTGCCAGCAGTTCGGATTTGAGCTCAGGGCGAGAGACCCAGTACTTC	CASSSDLSSGRETQYF
-	TRBD1	14	TRBV6-6	TRBJ1-5	TGTGCCAGCAGGGGCGGACAGGTTAATCAGCCCCAGCATTTT	CASRGGQVNQPQHF
-	-	14	TRBV11-2	TRBJ2-5	TGTGCCAGCAGCTTATACAGCCTACAAGAGACCCAGTACTTC	CASSLYSLQETQYF
few	-	14	TRBV12-3/TRBV12-4	TRBJ2-1	TGTGCCAGCAGTTTAGAGGGAGTAGGGAATGAGCAGTTCTTC	CASSLEGVGNEQFF
-	-	16	TRBV12-3/TRBV12-4	TRBJ2-7	TGTGCCAGCAGTTTCGGGGAGATTTCTCACTCCTACGAGCAGTACTTC	CASSFGEISHSYEQYF
-	-	15	TRBV12-3/TRBV12-4	TRBJ2-7	TGTGCCAGCAGTCCCACCTGGCAGGGCTCCTACGAGCAGTACTTC	CASSPTWQGSYEQYF
-	-	13	TRBV30	TRBJ1-5	TGTGCCTGGAGTATGGGGCCGGACCAGCCCCAGCATTTT	CAWSMGPDQPQHF
-	TRBD1	15	TRBV6-5	TRBJ2-5	TGTGCCAGCAGACGGGGACAGGGGAATCAAGAGACCCAGTACTTC	CASRRGQGNQETQYF
-	-	17	TRBV7-8	TRBJ2-5	TGTGCCAGCAGCTTACGTCCTAACAGGGGAGGCCGGGAGACCCAGTACTTC	CASSLRPNRGGRETQYF
few	TRBD2	17	TRBV20-1	TRBJ2-7	TGCAGTGCCCGACCTGGACTAGCGGGAGGTTTCGCCTACGAGCAGTACTTC	CSARPGLAGGFAYEQYF
-	TRBD1	17	TRBV12-3/TRBV12-4	TRBJ1-5	TGTGCCAGCGGGCCAGGGGAACAGGGGTTGGGTCGAAAGCCCCAGCATTTT	CASGPGEQGLGRKPQHF
-	-	18	TRBV15	TRBJ2-1	TGTGCCACCAGCAGAGATCCGCGTAGGAGCAGCTCCTACAATGAGCAGTTCTTC	CATSRDPRRSSSYNEQFF
-	-	13	TRBV25-1	TRBJ2-3	TGTGCCAGCAGTGAATGGGGAGCAGATACGCAGTATTTT	CASSEWGADTQYF
-	-	15	TRBV5-1	TRBJ2-1	TGCGCCAGCAGCCTACAGGGACCCTCCTACAATGAGCAGTTCTTC	CASSLQGPSYNEQFF
-	TRBD1	15	TRBV4-1	TRBJ1-2	TGCGCCAGCAGCCTAGGACAGGGGGAAGACTATGGCTACACCTTC	CASSLGQGEDYGYTF
few	-	13	TRBV27	TRBJ1-2	TGTGCCAGCAGTTCAGGACGGTCTTATGGCTACACCTTC	CASSSGRSYGYTF
-	TRBD1	15	TRBV27	TRBJ1-5	TGTGCCAGCAGCTATAGGACAGGGCAAAATCAGCCCCAGCATTTT	CASSYRTGQNQPQHF
-	-	15	TRBV5-1	TRBJ2-1	TGCGCCAGCAGCTTGGTTAGTAGGGGAGGCCATGAGCAGTTCTTC	CASSLVSRGGHEQFF
-	-	16	TRBV24-1	TRBJ2-1	TGTGCCACCAGCCCGGCGGGGAGTAGGTCCTACAATGAGCAGTTCTTC	CATSPAGSRSYNEQFF
-	TRBD2	15	TRBV5-6	TRBJ2-1	TGTGCCAGCAATCCATTCGGGGGGAATTTTAATGAGCAGTTCTTC	CASNPFGGNFNEQFF
-	-	16	TRBV15	TRBJ2-5	TGTGCCACCAGCACCGGGGGAGCGGGTAACCAAGAGACCCAGTACTTC	CATSTGGAGNQETQYF
-	-	14	TRBV6-2/TRBV6-3	TRBJ2-3	TGTGCCAGCAGTAGCAGGAGATCAACAGATGCGCAGTATTTT	CASSSRRSTDAQYF
once	TRBD1	13	TRBV29-1	TRBJ1-1	TGCAGCGTCGGGGACAGGGCGGGGACTGAAGCTTTCTTT	CSVGDRAGTEAFF
-	-	12	TRBV29-1	TRBJ2-1	TGCAGCGGGATGAACTCCTGCAATAAGCAGTTCTTC	CSGMNSCNKQFF
few	-	15	TRBV27	TRBJ2-7	TGTGCCAGCAGAACCGGGACTGCACACCTCTACGAGCAGTACTTC	CASRTGTAHLYEQYF
-	TRBD1	13	TRBV5-1	TRBJ1-2	TGCGCCAGCAGCAACAGGGGGAACTATGGCTACACCTTC	CASSNRGNYGYTF